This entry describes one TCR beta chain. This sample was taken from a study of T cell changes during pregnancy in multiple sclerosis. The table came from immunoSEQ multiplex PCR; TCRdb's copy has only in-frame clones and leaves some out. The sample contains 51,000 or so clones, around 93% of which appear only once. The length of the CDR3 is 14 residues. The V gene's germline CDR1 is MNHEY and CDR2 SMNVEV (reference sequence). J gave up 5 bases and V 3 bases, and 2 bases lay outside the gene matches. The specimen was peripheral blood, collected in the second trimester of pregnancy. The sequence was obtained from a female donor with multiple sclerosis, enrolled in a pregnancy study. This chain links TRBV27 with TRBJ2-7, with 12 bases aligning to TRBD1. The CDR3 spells CASSFGTGGDEQYF. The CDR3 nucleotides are TGTGCCAGCAGTTTCGGGACAGGGGGCGACGAGCAGTACTTC.